This TCR beta chain emerged from a study of cytomegalovirus exposure and HLA in healthy donors. As for the study in general: The 90 to 150 validation repertoires, a later analysis reported, used the same platform as the approximately 650 first-cohort repertoires. Study results and caveats: Listed as cytomegalovirus-associated were over 150 TCR beta chains.

Profiled with immunoSEQ multiplex PCR; TCRdb holds only in-frame clones, not every one. The sample contains about 160,000 clones, approximately 86% of which appear only once. The CDR3 spans 17 residues. The germline V gene encodes CDR1 SGDLS and CDR2 YYNGEE. The V and J ends lost 0 bases and 4 bases respectively, with 19 bases between them. On this clone itself: As yet, its antigen is unknown.

Sequenced input: PBMCs. The chain employs TRBV9 and TRBJ1-2; possible D gene TRBD1, 6 bases. This clonotype originated in a woman in her late teens or twenties in good health and CMV-seronegative. CDR3 DNA sequence: TGTGCCAGCAGCGTAGTTGACAGGTTTTCCACAGGCTATGGCTACACCTTC. Translation gives CASSVVDRFSTGYGYTF.